This T cell receptor beta chain is from a study of metastatic and nonmetastatic thyroid tumors. General study results and limits: Versus benign nodules, malignant thyroid tumors reportedly had significantly higher TCR beta diversity, in blood and tumor.

How the authors handled the data: To classify distant metastasis in papillary thyroid cancer, a model was built from CDR3 differences across clinicopathological groups. With MiXCR, TCRdb reprocessed the PCR reads. The V and J calls shown here were made by TCRdb, not taken from the authors' results. The sample consists of about 23,000 clones, around 21% of them appearing once. Nobody among the patients had been given any treatment before thyroid surgery. This CDR3 comprises 15 residues. The V gene's germline CDR1 is SGHTA and CDR2 FQGNSA. The V end was cut by 1 base, the J end by 0 bases, with 10 bases between. This clone was counted at least ten times. The antigen is unknown.

This receptor was obtained from a female donor with papillary thyroid cancer or a benign thyroid nodule (not recorded which). Some clones in this sample may be carry-over from other donors' samples. The sequenced material came from blood. The rearrangement uses TRBV7-2 and TRBJ2-7; perhaps TRBD2 as D (5 bases). The CDR3 DNA reads TGTGCCAGCAGCTTAGGTCTAGCTCTCTCCTACGAGCAGTACTTC. It codes for CASSLGLALSYEQYF. Full variable domain (outside the CDR3, taken from reference TRBV7-2 and TRBJ2-7): GAGVSQSPSNKVTEKGKDVELRCDPISGHTALYWYRQSLGQGLEFLIYFQGNSAPDKSGLPSDRFSAERTGGSVSTLTIQRTQQEDSAVYLCASSLGLALSYEQYFGPGTRLTVT.